The 14 T cell receptor beta chains presented below share a single source sample, sequenced in a study of technical replicates of blood from a few donors. Assay used: immunoSEQ multiplex PCR; TCRdb lists only in-frame clones, some missing. Altogether 60,000 to 65,000 clones are present, approximately 92% being singletons, with the ten largest covering 3.5% to 5.5%. The sequenced sample was PBMCs. All receptors come from a human donor in good health. Some clones in this sample may be carry-over from other donors' samples.

The chain has TRBV12-5 and TRBJ2-7, with 11 bases lining up with TRBD2. Germline loops: CDR1 LGHNT, CDR2 FRNRAP. This CDR3 spans 16 amino acids. Unmatched junction bases numbered 13, after V lost 7 bases and J lost 5 bases. CDR3 amino acids: CASALHLAGGLHEQYF. CDR3 nucleotide sequence: TGTGCTAGTGCCCTTCACCTAGCGGGGGGCTTGCACGAGCAGTACTTC.

The rearrangement uses TRBV21-1 and TRBJ1-2; the D segment call TRBD1 is taken from the table without a DNA check. TRBV21-1 represents a pseudogene. The CDR3 sequence is 14 residues long. The CDR3 spells CASTQQGPHYGYTF. The CDR3, as DNA: TGTGCCAGCACCCAACAGGGTCCGCACTATGGCTACACCTTC.

The rearrangement links TRBV7-9 to TRBJ2-1, with TRBD1 matching 8 bases. This CDR3 has 15 amino acids. The V and J ends lost 5 bases and 6 bases, in that order; junction bases with no gene match: 9. Germline CDR1 is SEHNR and CDR2 is FQNEAQ (reference sequence). CDR3 nucleotides: TGTGCCAGCAGCAGTCTCAGGGGGCCAAGCAATGAGCAGTTCTTC. This sequence encodes CASSSLRGPSNEQFF.

The chain's CDR3 is CAWSTDGGGSEKLFF. DNA for the CDR3: TGTGCCTGGAGTACCGACGGGGGGGGCAGTGAAAAACTGTTTTTT. This sequence joins TRBV30 and TRBJ1-4, with TRBD1 as a possible D gene (6 bases). CDR3 length equals 15 residues. The V end lost 2 bases, the J end lost 7 bases, and 17 bases lay between the germline ends. Per germline, CDR1 GTSNPN and CDR2 SVGIG (reference sequence).

This chain joins TRBV6-1 and TRBJ2-7; 11 nucleotides match TRBD2. The junction had 6 bases not matched to a gene; V was cut back by 7 bases and J by 4 bases. Germline V gene sequence: CDR1 MNHNS, CDR2 SASEGT. The CDR3 contains 14 residues. The CDR3 region has the DNA TGTGCCAGCAAGACGACTAGCGGGGTATACGAGCAGTACTTC. Translation: CASKTTSGVYEQYF.

The genes are TRBV6-6 and TRBJ1-1; weak D call: TRBD1 (5 bases). CDR3 length: 13 residues. Germline V lookup: CDR1 MNHNY, CDR2 SVGAGI (reference sequence). V was cut by 9 bases and J by 1 base, with 12 bases left in between. The DNA for the CDR3 is TGTGCCAGTTCGATGGGGCGGAACACTGAAGCTTTCTTT. This translates into CASSMGRNTEAFF.

Comment on this clone: A read error may account for a junction end that differs from germline. Other DNA sequences in the same sample also yield this CDR3. V gene TRBV13 combines with J gene TRBJ1-1; D is undetermined. Germline values: CDR1 PRHDT, CDR2 FYEKMQ (reference sequence). The length of the CDR3 is 11 residues. The CDR3 DNA is TGTGCTAGCAGCGTAAACACTGAAGCTTTCTTT. Translating gives CASSVNTEAFF.

V gene TRBV7-9 combines with J gene TRBJ1-1, with D unclear. Germline values: CDR1 SEHNR, CDR2 FQNEAQ (reference sequence). The CDR3 runs 15 residues. Trimming shortened V by 0 bases and J by 0 bases, and 8 bases separated the two germline ends. CDR3 loop: CASSLARGMNTEAFF. The CDR3 bases are TGTGCCAGCAGCTTAGCGCGCGGAATGAACACTGAAGCTTTCTTT.

The chain carries TRBV6-1 and TRBJ1-1; no definite D call. Germline CDR1 is MNHNS and CDR2 is SASEGT. Trimming left V 1 base short and J 4 bases short, with 4 bases between. This CDR3 is built from 12 residues. The DNA for the CDR3 is TGTGCCAGCAGTGAAGTTAGCACTGAAGCTTTCTTT. The encoded protein is CASSEVSTEAFF.

This clone was counted a single time. As the CDR3 is not closed by the conserved phenylalanine or tryptophan, this likely results from a read error. The DNA is left out, because the CDR3 cannot be placed on it with certainty; the CDR3 is given as TCRdb lists it. J is TRBJ2-7 and V is TRBV10-3; the D call TRBD1 from the table was never checked on the DNA. The V gene's germline CDR1 is ENHRY and CDR2 SYGVKD. The CDR3 is made up of 9 amino acids, end residues included. The CDR3 protein is CAIIPTQLL.

This chain joins TRBV6-5 and TRBJ2-5, with D hard to call. The CDR3 has 14 amino acids. Per the germline V gene, CDR1 is MNHEY and CDR2 is SVGAGI. Trimming shortened V by 3 bases and J by 1 base, and 9 bases separated the two germline ends. The CDR3 sequence: CASSYSRSQETQYF. The CDR3 coding sequence is TGTGCCAGCAGTTATAGTCGGTCCCAAGAGACCCAGTACTTC.

This clone was detected only once. The chain has TRBV5-1 and TRBJ2-3; 8 bases line up with TRBD2. Germline-derived CDR1 and CDR2 are SGHRS and YFSETQ. Trimming took 0 bases from V and 0 from J; bases not matched to a gene: 6. This CDR3 is built from 17 residues. CDR3 in DNA: TGCGCCAGCAGCTTGGCGCGGGGGGCAGATAGCACAGATACGCAGTATTTT. It is translated as CASSLARGADSTDTQYF. The full variable domain, its missing parts supplied by reference TRBV5-1 and TRBJ2-3, is KAGVTQTPRYLIKTRGQQVTLSCSPISGHRSVSWYQQTPGQGLQFLFEYFSETQRNKGNFPGRFSGRQFSNSRSEMNVSTLELGDSALYLCASSLARGADSTDTQYFGPGTRLTVL.

This clone was counted a single time. The chain couples TRBV7-9 to TRBJ1-3, with 7 bases matching TRBD1. CDR3 length: 15 residues. CDR1 SEHNR and CDR2 FQNEAQ come from the germline V gene (reference sequence). J was trimmed by 6 bases and V by 6 bases; bases with no gene match: 11. The CDR3 here is CASSSGQTGENTIYF. CDR3 bases: TGTGCCAGCAGTTCGGGACAGACAGGAGAAAACACCATATATTTT.

The rearrangement joins TRBV29-1 to TRBJ1-2, with a possible D match to TRBD1 (6 bases). This CDR3 is 14 amino acids long. The V end was cut by 7 bases, the J end by 0 bases, with 15 bases between. From germline, CDR1 is SQVTM and CDR2 ANQGSEA. CDR3 nucleotide sequence: TGCAGCGCTCGAACAGGGCCCGCTAACTATGGCTACACCTTC. Residues: CSARTGPANYGYTF. Filled out from reference TRBV29-1 and TRBJ1-2, the complete variable domain reads SAVISQKPSRDICQRGTSLTIQCQVDSQVTMMFWYRQQPGQSLTLIATANQGSEATYESGFVIDKFPISRPNLTFSTLTVSNMSPEDSSIYLCSARTGPANYGYTFGSGTRLTVV.